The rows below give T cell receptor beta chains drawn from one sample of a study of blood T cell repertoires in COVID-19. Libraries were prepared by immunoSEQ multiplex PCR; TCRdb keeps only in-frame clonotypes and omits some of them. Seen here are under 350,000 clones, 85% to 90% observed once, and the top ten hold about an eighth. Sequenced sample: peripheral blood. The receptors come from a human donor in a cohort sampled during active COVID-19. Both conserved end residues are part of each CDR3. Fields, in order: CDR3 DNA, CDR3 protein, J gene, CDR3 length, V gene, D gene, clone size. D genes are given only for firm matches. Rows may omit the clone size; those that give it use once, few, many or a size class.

CDR3nt: TGTGCCAGCAGTGAACAGGGAGGAAATCAGCCCCAGCATTTT
CDR3aa: CASSEQGGNQPQHF
j_gene: TRBJ1-5
len: 14
v_gene: TRBV25-1
d_gene: -
abundance: few

CDR3nt: TGTGCCAGCCAAGGGGGGGGCGCGGGCAATCAGCCCCAGCATTTT
CDR3aa: CASQGGGAGNQPQHF
j_gene: TRBJ1-5
len: 15
v_gene: TRBV6-5
d_gene: -
abundance: -

CDR3nt: TGTGCCAGCAGTTTTTTCAGGGGGCTAGGAGGCTACACCTTC
CDR3aa: CASSFFRGLGGYTF
j_gene: TRBJ1-2
len: 14
v_gene: TRBV27
d_gene: TRBD1
abundance: -

CDR3nt: TGTGCCACCAGCGCCCGACTAGCGGGGAGGGAGACCCAGTACTTC
CDR3aa: CATSARLAGRETQYF
j_gene: TRBJ2-5
len: 15
v_gene: TRBV15
d_gene: TRBD2
abundance: -

CDR3nt: TGTGCCAGCAGCTTAGTTTTGTGGGGCAAAACGAACACCGGGGAGCTGTTTTTT
CDR3aa: CASSLVLWGKTNTGELFF
j_gene: TRBJ2-2
len: 18
v_gene: TRBV7-8
d_gene: -
abundance: -

CDR3nt: TGTGCCAGCTCACCGGGGACAGTAACCGGGGAGCTGTTTTTT
CDR3aa: CASSPGTVTGELFF
j_gene: TRBJ2-2
len: 14
v_gene: TRBV18
d_gene: TRBD1
abundance: -

CDR3nt: TGTGCCAGTAGCCTAGCGGGAGTTTTGGATACGCAGTATTTT
CDR3aa: CASSLAGVLDTQYF
j_gene: TRBJ2-3
len: 14
v_gene: TRBV19
d_gene: TRBD2
abundance: -

CDR3nt: TGTGCCAGCAGCCAAGATTTTTTCGCGGGAGAGCCTTTCCATGAGCAGTTCTTC
CDR3aa: CASSQDFFAGEPFHEQFF
j_gene: TRBJ2-1
len: 18
v_gene: TRBV3-1/TRBV3-2
d_gene: TRBD2
abundance: -

CDR3nt: TGTGCCAGCTCACCCATGGTAATGACAACCAACACTGAAGCTTTCTTT
CDR3aa: CASSPMVMTTNTEAFF
j_gene: TRBJ1-1
len: 16
v_gene: TRBV18
d_gene: -
abundance: -

CDR3nt: TGTGCCAGCAGTTACCGCTCTACTAGCGGGAAGGGGGAGACCCAGTACTTC
CDR3aa: CASSYRSTSGKGETQYF
j_gene: TRBJ2-5
len: 17
v_gene: TRBV6-2/TRBV6-3
d_gene: TRBD2
abundance: -

CDR3nt: TGTGCCAGCAGCTTGGGGGGGATGACTAGCGGCTACGAGCAGTACTTC
CDR3aa: CASSLGGMTSGYEQYF
j_gene: TRBJ2-7
len: 16
v_gene: TRBV7-2
d_gene: TRBD2
abundance: few

CDR3nt: TGTGCCAGCAGCCTCACAGGGGCCTACGAGCAGTACTTC
CDR3aa: CASSLTGAYEQYF
j_gene: TRBJ2-7
len: 13
v_gene: TRBV3-1/TRBV3-2
d_gene: TRBD1
abundance: few

CDR3nt: TGTGCCAGCAGCTTCGTTCCAGGTTCGAACACTGAAGCTTTCTTT
CDR3aa: CASSFVPGSNTEAFF
j_gene: TRBJ1-1
len: 15
v_gene: TRBV5-5
d_gene: -
abundance: few

CDR3nt: TGTGCCAGCAGTGTACAGGGAACGCTCTCTGGAAACACCATATATTTT
CDR3aa: CASSVQGTLSGNTIYF
j_gene: TRBJ1-3
len: 16
v_gene: TRBV2
d_gene: -
abundance: -

CDR3nt: TGTGCCAGCAGCCCCCGCGGGAAGGGGAATTACGAGCAGTACTTC
CDR3aa: CASSPRGKGNYEQYF
j_gene: TRBJ2-7
len: 15
v_gene: TRBV6-2/TRBV6-3
d_gene: -
abundance: -

CDR3nt: TGTGCCACTTCGCCGGGCACTGAAGCTTTCTTT
CDR3aa: CATSPGTEAFF
j_gene: TRBJ1-1
len: 11
v_gene: TRBV6-5
d_gene: -
abundance: -

CDR3nt: TGTGCCATCAGTAAAACTAGCGGGGGATTACAAGAGACCCAGTACTTC
CDR3aa: CAISKTSGGLQETQYF
j_gene: TRBJ2-5
len: 16
v_gene: TRBV10-3
d_gene: TRBD2
abundance: -

CDR3nt: TGTGCCAGCAGCACCACCGGGACAGGCTTGTCCTACAATGAGCAGTTCTTC
CDR3aa: CASSTTGTGLSYNEQFF
j_gene: TRBJ2-1
len: 17
v_gene: TRBV5-6
d_gene: TRBD1
abundance: -

CDR3nt: TGTGCCAGCAGTTACTCGACAGCATCTAGCTACACCTTC
CDR3aa: CASSYSTASSYTF
j_gene: TRBJ1-2
len: 13
v_gene: TRBV6-2/TRBV6-3
d_gene: -
abundance: -

CDR3nt: TGTGCCATCAGCCTGGCCCCTCGCTCCTACAATGAGCAGTTCTTC
CDR3aa: CAISLAPRSYNEQFF
j_gene: TRBJ2-1
len: 15
v_gene: TRBV10-3
d_gene: -
abundance: -

CDR3nt: TGTGCCAGCAGCGTAGCCGGTCCTCCGAACACTGAAGCTTTCTTT
CDR3aa: CASSVAGPPNTEAFF
j_gene: TRBJ1-1
len: 15
v_gene: TRBV9
d_gene: -
abundance: -

CDR3nt: TGTGCCAGCAGTGAAAACCTAGCGGGCCGCCAAGAGACCCAGTACTTC
CDR3aa: CASSENLAGRQETQYF
j_gene: TRBJ2-5
len: 16
v_gene: TRBV25-1
d_gene: TRBD2
abundance: many

CDR3nt: TGTGCCAGCCACACCCGGGACAGGGCACTAGCCAAAAACATTCAGTACTTC
CDR3aa: CASHTRDRALAKNIQYF
j_gene: TRBJ2-4
len: 17
v_gene: TRBV28
d_gene: TRBD1
abundance: -

CDR3nt: TGTGCCAGCGCTCCGGGACTAGCGGGAGAATGGGGCACAGATACGCAGTATTTT
CDR3aa: CASAPGLAGEWGTDTQYF
j_gene: TRBJ2-3
len: 18
v_gene: TRBV25-1
d_gene: TRBD2
abundance: -

CDR3nt: TGTGCCAGCAGTGACAGGCCTAATACTGAAGCTTTCTTT
CDR3aa: CASSDRPNTEAFF
j_gene: TRBJ1-1
len: 13
v_gene: TRBV25-1
d_gene: -
abundance: -

CDR3nt: TGCAGCGTTCGGACACAGGGCTCCTACGAGCAGTACTTC
CDR3aa: CSVRTQGSYEQYF
j_gene: TRBJ2-7
len: 13
v_gene: TRBV29-1
d_gene: -
abundance: -

CDR3nt: TGTGCCACTCCCGGGACAGTATACAATGAGCAGTTCTTC
CDR3aa: CATPGTVYNEQFF
j_gene: TRBJ2-1
len: 13
v_gene: TRBV6-5
d_gene: TRBD1
abundance: -

CDR3nt: TGTGCCAGCAGCGCCCCCGCCAAAGGCGGGAGGCGGAACACCGGGGAGCTGTTTTTT
CDR3aa: CASSAPAKGGRRNTGELFF
j_gene: TRBJ2-2
len: 19
v_gene: TRBV7-2
d_gene: TRBD2
abundance: -

CDR3nt: TGTGCCAGCAAACCTCTAGGGGGCGGCTATGGCTACACCTTC
CDR3aa: CASKPLGGGYGYTF
j_gene: TRBJ1-2
len: 14
v_gene: TRBV7-6
d_gene: TRBD1
abundance: -

CDR3nt: TGTGCCAGCAGTTACTCCTGGACTAGCGTCTCCGGGGAGCTGTTTTTT
CDR3aa: CASSYSWTSVSGELFF
j_gene: TRBJ2-2
len: 16
v_gene: TRBV6-2/TRBV6-3
d_gene: TRBD2
abundance: -

CDR3nt: TGCGCCAGCAGCCGGGGAGACGACTTGGGGTACGAGCAGTACTTC
CDR3aa: CASSRGDDLGYEQYF
j_gene: TRBJ2-7
len: 15
v_gene: TRBV5-1
d_gene: -
abundance: -

CDR3nt: TGTGCCAGCAGTTGGGGACAGGGGGGCTACACCTTC
CDR3aa: CASSWGQGGYTF
j_gene: TRBJ1-2
len: 12
v_gene: TRBV6-5
d_gene: TRBD1
abundance: -

CDR3nt: TGCGCCAGCAGCTTCGGGACACTCCAAGAGACCCAGTACTTC
CDR3aa: CASSFGTLQETQYF
j_gene: TRBJ2-5
len: 14
v_gene: TRBV5-1
d_gene: -
abundance: once

CDR3nt: TGTGCCAGCAGTGAAAAAGGGGGCGCTGGTACGCAGTATTTT
CDR3aa: CASSEKGGAGTQYF
j_gene: TRBJ2-3
len: 14
v_gene: TRBV6-1
d_gene: TRBD1
abundance: -

CDR3nt: TGTGCCAGCACAGTTGTCCCCCTGAATTCACCCCTCCACTTT
CDR3aa: CASTVVPLNSPLHF
j_gene: TRBJ1-6
len: 14
v_gene: TRBV27
d_gene: -
abundance: -